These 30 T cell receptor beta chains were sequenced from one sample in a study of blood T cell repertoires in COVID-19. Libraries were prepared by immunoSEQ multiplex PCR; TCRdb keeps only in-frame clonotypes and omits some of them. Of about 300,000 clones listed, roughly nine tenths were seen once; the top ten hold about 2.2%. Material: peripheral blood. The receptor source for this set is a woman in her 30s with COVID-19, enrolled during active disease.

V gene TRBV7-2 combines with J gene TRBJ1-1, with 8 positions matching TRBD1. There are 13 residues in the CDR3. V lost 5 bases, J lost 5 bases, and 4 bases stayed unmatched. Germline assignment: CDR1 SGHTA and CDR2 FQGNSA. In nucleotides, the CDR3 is TGTGCCAGCAGCGAACAGGGGGGGACTGAAGCTTTCTTT. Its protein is CASSEQGGTEAFF. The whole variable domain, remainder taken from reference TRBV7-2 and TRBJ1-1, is GAGVSQSPSNKVTEKGKDVELRCDPISGHTALYWYRQSLGQGLEFLIYFQGNSAPDKSGLPSDRFSAERTGGSVSTLTIQRTQQEDSAVYLCASSEQGGTEAFFGQGTRLTVV.

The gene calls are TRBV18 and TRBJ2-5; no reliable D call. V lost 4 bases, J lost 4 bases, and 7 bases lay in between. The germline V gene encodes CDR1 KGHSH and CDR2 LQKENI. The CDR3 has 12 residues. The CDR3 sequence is CASSRALETQYF. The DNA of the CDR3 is TGTGCCAGCTCACGAGCTTTAGAGACCCAGTACTTC.

The CDR3 loop is CASSLDADSYEQYF. DNA of the CDR3: TGTGCCAGCAGCTTGGATGCAGATTCCTACGAGCAGTACTTC. The J gene is TRBJ2-7, the V gene TRBV5-4; D not resolved. CDR3 length: 14 residues. The V end lost 0 bases, the J end lost 1 base, and 8 bases lay between the germline ends. Germline V gene lookup returns CDR1 SGHNT and CDR2 YYREEE (reference sequence).

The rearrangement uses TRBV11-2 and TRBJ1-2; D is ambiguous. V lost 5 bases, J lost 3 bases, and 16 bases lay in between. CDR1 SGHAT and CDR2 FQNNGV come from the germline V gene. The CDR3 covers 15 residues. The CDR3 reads CASSPSLERDYGYTF. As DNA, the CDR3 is TGTGCCAGCAGCCCGAGTCTTGAACGGGACTATGGCTACACCTTC.

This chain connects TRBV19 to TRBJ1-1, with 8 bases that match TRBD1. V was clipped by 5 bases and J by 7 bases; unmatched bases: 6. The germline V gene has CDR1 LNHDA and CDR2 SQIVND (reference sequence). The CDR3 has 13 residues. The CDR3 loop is CASSSSGGIEAFF. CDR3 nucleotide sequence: TGTGCCAGTAGTTCCTCAGGGGGCATTGAAGCTTTCTTT.

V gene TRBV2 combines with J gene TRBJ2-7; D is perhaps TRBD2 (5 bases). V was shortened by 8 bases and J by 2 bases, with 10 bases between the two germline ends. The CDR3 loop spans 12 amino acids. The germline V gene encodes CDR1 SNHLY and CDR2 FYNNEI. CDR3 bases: TGTGCCAGCCGGGGTAGCACCTACGAGCAGTACTTC. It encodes CASRGSTYEQYF.

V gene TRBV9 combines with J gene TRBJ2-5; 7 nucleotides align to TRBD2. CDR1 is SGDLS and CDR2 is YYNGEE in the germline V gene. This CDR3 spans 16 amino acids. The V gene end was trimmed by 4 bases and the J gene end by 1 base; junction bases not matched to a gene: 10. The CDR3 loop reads CASSHGLAGVQETQYF. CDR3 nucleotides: TGTGCCAGCAGCCACGGACTTGCGGGAGTCCAAGAGACCCAGTACTTC.

The CDR3 region has the DNA TGTGCCAGCAGCTCCCCGGGTGGTTACAATGAGCAGTTCTTC. Its protein is CASSSPGGYNEQFF. The chain uses TRBV7-2 and TRBJ2-1; D not certain. Trimming took 4 bases from V and 4 from J, leaving 11 bases between them. The CDR3 has 14 residues. Per germline, CDR1 SGHTA and CDR2 FQGNSA.

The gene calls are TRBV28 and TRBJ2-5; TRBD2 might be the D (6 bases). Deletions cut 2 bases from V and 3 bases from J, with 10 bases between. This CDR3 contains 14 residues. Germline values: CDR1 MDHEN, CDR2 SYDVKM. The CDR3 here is CASSLPTGEETQYF. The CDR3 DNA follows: TGTGCCAGCAGTTTACCGACGGGAGAAGAGACCCAGTACTTC.

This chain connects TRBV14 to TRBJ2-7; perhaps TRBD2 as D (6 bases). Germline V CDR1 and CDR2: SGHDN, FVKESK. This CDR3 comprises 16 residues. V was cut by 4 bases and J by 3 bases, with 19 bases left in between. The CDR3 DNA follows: TGTGCCAGCAGCCTCAGGCAGGGCTCGGGGGTCTACGAGCAGTACTTC. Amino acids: CASSLRQGSGVYEQYF.

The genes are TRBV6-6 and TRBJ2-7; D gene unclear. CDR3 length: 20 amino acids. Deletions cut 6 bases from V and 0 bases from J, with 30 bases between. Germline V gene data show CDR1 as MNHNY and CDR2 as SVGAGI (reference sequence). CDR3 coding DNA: TGTGCCAGCAGCCGAGATACCCCGGGTCAAAGCCCAATGGGCTCCTACGAGCAGTACTTC. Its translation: CASSRDTPGQSPMGSYEQYF.

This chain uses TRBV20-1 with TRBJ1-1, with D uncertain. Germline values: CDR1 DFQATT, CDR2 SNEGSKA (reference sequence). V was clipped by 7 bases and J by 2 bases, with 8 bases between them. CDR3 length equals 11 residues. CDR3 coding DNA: TGCAGTGGCCTAAGAAACACTGAAGCTTTCTTT. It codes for CSGLRNTEAFF.

In DNA, the CDR3 is TGTGCCAGCAGCGTCCGGGACAGCTCCTATAATTCACCCCTCCACTTT. This sequence encodes CASSVRDSSYNSPLHF. This chain connects TRBV9 to TRBJ1-6, with 7 bases that match TRBD1. The CDR3 has 16 residues. J gave up 0 bases and V 2 bases, and 2 bases lay outside the gene matches. Germline lookup yields CDR1 SGDLS and CDR2 YYNGEE.

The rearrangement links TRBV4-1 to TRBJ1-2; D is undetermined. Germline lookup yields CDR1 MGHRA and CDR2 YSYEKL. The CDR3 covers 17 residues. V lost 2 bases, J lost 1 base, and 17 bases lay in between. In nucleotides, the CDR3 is TGCGCCAGCAGCCAAACAAGCCTAGACGGGGTTAACTATGGCTACACCTTC. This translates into CASSQTSLDGVNYGYTF.

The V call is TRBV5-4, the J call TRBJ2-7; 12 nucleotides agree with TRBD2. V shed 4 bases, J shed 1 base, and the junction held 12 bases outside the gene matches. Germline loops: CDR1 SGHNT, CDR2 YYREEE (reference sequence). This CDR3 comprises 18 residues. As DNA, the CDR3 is TGTGCCAGCAGCCGCGGACTAGCGGGATCCCAGGCTTCCTACGAGCAGTACTTC. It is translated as CASSRGLAGSQASYEQYF. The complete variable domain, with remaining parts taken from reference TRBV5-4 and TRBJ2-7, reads ETGVTQSPTHLIKTRGQQVTLRCSSQSGHNTVSWYQQALGQGPQFIFQYYREEENGRGNFPPRFSGLQFPNYSSELNVNALELDDSALYLCASSRGLAGSQASYEQYFGPGTRLTVT.

For the CDR3, the DNA is TGCGCCAGCAGCCAAGCTAGCGGGAGTGGCGAGCAGTACTTC. Translated, it gives CASSQASGSGEQYF. This rearrangement joins TRBV4-1 to TRBJ2-7, with 10 nucleotides matching TRBD2. Germline-derived CDR1 and CDR2 are MGHRA and YSYEKL. The CDR3 is made up of 14 amino acids. Trimming removed 1 base from V and 6 bases from J; junction bases left unmatched: 3.

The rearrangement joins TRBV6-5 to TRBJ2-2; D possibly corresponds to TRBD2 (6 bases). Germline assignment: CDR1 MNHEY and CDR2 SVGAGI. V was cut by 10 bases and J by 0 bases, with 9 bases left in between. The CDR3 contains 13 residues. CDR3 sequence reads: CATGLSNTGELFF. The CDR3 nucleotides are TGTGCCACGGGACTCTCGAACACCGGGGAGCTGTTTTTT.

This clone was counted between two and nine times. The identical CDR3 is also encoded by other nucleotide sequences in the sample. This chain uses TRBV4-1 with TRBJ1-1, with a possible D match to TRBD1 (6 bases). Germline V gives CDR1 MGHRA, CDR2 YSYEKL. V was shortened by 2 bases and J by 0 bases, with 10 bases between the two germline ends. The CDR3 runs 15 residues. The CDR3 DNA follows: TGCGCCAGCAGCCAACCGGGACAACTGAACACTGAAGCTTTCTTT. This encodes CASSQPGQLNTEAFF.

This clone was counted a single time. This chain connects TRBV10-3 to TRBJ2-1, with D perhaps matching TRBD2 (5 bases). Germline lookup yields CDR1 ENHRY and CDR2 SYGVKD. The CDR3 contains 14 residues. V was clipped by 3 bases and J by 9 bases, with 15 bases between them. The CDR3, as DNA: TGTGCCATCAGTGACCCCGTACTAGTTACTGAGCAGTTCTTC. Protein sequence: CAISDPVLVTEQFF.

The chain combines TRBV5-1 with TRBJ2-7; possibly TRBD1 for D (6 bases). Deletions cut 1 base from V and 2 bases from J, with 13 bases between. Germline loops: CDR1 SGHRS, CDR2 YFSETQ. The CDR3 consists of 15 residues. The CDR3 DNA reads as TGCGCCAGCAGCTTGTCGGCAGGGGAGACCTACGAGCAGTACTTC. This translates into CASSLSAGETYEQYF.

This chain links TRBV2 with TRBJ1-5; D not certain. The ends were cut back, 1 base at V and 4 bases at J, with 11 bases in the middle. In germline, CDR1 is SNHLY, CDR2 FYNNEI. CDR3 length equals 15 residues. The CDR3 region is CASSEGIARNQPQHF. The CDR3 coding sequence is TGTGCCAGCAGTGAAGGAATCGCCAGGAATCAGCCCCAGCATTTT. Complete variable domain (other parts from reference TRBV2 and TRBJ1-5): EPEVTQTPSHQVTQMGQEVILRCVPISNHLYFYWYRQILGQKVEFLVSFYNNEISEKSEIFDDQFSVERPDGSNFTLKIRSTKLEDSAMYFCASSEGIARNQPQHFGDGTRLSIL.

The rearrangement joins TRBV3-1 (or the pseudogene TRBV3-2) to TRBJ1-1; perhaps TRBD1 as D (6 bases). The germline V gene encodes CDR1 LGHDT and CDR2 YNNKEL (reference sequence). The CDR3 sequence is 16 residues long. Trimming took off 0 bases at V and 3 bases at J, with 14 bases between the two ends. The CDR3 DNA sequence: TGTGCCAGCAGCCAAGAACAGGGCCAATTTTACACTGAAGCTTTCTTT. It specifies CASSQEQGQFYTEAFF.

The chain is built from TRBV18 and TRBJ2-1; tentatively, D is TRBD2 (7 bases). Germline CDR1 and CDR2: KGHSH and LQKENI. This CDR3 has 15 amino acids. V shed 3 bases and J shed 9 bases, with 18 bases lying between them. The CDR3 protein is CASSPGGGRLGEQFF. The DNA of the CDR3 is TGTGCCAGCTCACCGGGCGGGGGCAGACTTGGTGAGCAGTTCTTC.

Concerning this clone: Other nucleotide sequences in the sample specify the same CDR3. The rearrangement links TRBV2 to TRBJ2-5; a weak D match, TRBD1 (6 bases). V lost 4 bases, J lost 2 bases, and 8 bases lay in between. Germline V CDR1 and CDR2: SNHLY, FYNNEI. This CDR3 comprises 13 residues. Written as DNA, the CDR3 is TGTGCCAGCAGTGGGACAGATCAAGAGACCCAGTACTTC. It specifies CASSGTDQETQYF.

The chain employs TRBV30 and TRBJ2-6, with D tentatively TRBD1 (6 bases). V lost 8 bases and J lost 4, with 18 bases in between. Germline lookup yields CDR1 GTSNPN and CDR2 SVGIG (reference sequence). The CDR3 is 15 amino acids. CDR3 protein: CASQGLTAGANVLTF. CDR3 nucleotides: TGTGCCAGTCAGGGGTTGACGGCCGGGGCCAACGTCCTGACTTTC.

This CDR3 reads CASSFAGGVYEQYF. CDR3 bases: TGTGCCAGCAGTTTCGCGGGAGGTGTCTACGAGCAGTACTTC. The rearrangement uses TRBV27 and TRBJ2-7; TRBD2 matches at 8 bases. Trimming took 3 bases from V and 3 from J; bases not matched to a gene: 4. The length of the CDR3 is 14 residues. The germline V gene encodes CDR1 MNHEY and CDR2 SMNVEV (reference sequence).

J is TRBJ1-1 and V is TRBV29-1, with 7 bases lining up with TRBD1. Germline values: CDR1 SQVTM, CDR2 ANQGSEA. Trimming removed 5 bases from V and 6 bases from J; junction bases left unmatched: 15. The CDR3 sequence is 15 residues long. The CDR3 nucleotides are TGCAGCGTTACAACGGGACAGCTCCTTGCTTCTGAAGCTTTCTTT. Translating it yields CSVTTGQLLASEAFF. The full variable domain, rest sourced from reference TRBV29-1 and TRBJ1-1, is SAVISQKPSRDICQRGTSLTIQCQVDSQVTMMFWYRQQPGQSLTLIATANQGSEATYESGFVIDKFPISRPNLTFSTLTVSNMSPEDSSIYLCSVTTGQLLASEAFFGQGTRLTVV.

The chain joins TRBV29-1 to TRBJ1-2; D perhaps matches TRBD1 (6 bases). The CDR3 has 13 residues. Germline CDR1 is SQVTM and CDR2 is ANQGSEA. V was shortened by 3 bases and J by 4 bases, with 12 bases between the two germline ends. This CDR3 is CSVDGQGIYGYTF. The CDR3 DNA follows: TGCAGCGTTGACGGCCAGGGGATCTATGGCTACACCTTC.

CDR3 amino acids: CASSQLAGVSGSYNEQFF. CDR3 DNA: TGTGCCAGCAGCCAACTAGCGGGAGTCTCTGGATCCTACAATGAGCAGTTCTTC. This rearrangement joins TRBV11-2 to TRBJ2-1; 11 nucleotides line up with TRBD2. The CDR3 runs 18 residues. With V trimmed by 5 bases and J by 1 base, 10 bases remained unmatched. Germline V gene lookup returns CDR1 SGHAT and CDR2 FQNNGV.

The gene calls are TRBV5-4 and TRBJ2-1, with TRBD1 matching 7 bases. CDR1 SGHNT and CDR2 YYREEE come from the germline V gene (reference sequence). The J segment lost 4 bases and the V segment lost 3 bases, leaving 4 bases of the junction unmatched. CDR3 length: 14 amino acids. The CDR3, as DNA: TGTGCCAGCAGCTCAGGACAGGAGTACAATGAGCAGTTCTTC. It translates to CASSSGQEYNEQFF.